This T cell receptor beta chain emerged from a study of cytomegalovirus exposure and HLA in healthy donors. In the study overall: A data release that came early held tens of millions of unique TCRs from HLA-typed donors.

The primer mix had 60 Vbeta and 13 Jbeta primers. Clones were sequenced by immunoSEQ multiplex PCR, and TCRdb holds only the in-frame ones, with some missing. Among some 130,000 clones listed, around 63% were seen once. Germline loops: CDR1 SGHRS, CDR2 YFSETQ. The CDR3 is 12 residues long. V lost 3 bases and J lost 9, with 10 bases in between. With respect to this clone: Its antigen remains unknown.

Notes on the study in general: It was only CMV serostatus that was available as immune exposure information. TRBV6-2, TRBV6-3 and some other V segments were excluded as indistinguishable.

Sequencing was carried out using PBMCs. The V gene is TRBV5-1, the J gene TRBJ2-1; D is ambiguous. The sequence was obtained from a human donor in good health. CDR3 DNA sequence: TGCGCCAGCAGCTCCTCTATGGTTGAGCAGTTCTTC. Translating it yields CASSSSMVEQFF.